The entry that follows covers one T cell receptor (beta chain) sequence. The target antigen is unknown. The data were taken from a study of T-cell reconstitution after alpha-beta-depleted transplantation in children. This CDR3 has 11 residues. The V end was cut by 0 bases, the J end by 6 bases, with 4 bases between. CDR1 is SGHRS, CDR2 YFSETQ, per germline. Study results and caveats: Some patients showed high day-60 TCRbeta diversity, which derived from surviving recipient T cells and thymic progenitors. After transplant, at about two months, alpha-beta T cells were reportedly derived from several hundred expanded graft clones. One year after transplant, T-cell counts and diversity came mostly from newly produced T cells.

Unique molecular identifiers tagged the TCRbeta library. TCRdb reprocessed the PCR reads via MiXCR and lists one record per CDR3 protein. The sample comprises 250,000 to 400,000 distinct CDR3 sequences, approximately 20% of which are singletons, and approximately 11% rests with the top ten. The source was PBMCs, mostly from graft donor cells, collected 180 days after TCRalphabeta/CD19-depleted stem cell transplant. This receptor was taken from a male patient younger than 18 who had a stem cell transplant for acute lymphoblastic leukemia, so the T cells may come from the graft donor. The rearrangement links TRBV5-1 to TRBJ2-7; D uncertain. For the CDR3, the DNA is TGCGCCAGCAGCTTGGCTTCCGAGCAGTACTTC. It encodes CASSLASEQYF.